What follows is one TCR beta chain and its context. The antigen is undetermined. Generated by immunoSEQ multiplex PCR, the TCRdb table keeps only in-frame clones and is missing some. This repertoire shows 120,000 or so clones, about 91% found once; its top ten account for 2.8%. The data are from a study of T cell responses to AZD1222 COVID-19 vaccine. Notes on the study in general: The span of vaccine-associated CD4 TCRs extended across spike, with dominance at 160-218 and 743-854.

Per the germline V gene, CDR1 is KGHDR and CDR2 is SFDVKD. This CDR3 spans 15 amino acids. The germline V and J ends were trimmed by 0 bases and 8 bases, with 10 bases remaining between them. The starting material was peripheral blood, obtained on day 0 of AZD1222 vaccination. The sequence was collected from an adult in good health. The chain uses TRBV24-1 and TRBJ1-6, with D possibly being TRBD1 (6 bases). CDR3 bases: TGTGCCACCAGTGATTTGGGAGCAGGGGATTCACCCCTCCACTTT. This codes for CATSDLGAGDSPLHF.